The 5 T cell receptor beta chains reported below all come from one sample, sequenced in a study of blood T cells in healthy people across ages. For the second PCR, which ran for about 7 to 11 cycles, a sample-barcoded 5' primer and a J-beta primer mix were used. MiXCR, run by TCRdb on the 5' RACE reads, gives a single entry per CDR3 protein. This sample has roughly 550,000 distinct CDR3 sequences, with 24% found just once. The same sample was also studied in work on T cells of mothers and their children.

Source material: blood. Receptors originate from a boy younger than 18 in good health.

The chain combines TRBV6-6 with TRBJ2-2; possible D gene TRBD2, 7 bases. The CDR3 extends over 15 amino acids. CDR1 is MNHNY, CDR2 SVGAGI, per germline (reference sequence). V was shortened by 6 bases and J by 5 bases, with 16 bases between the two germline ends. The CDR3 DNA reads TGTGCCAGCAGCCCCGAGGGGGGGCTGACCGGGGAGCTGTTTTTT. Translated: CASSPEGGLTGELFF.

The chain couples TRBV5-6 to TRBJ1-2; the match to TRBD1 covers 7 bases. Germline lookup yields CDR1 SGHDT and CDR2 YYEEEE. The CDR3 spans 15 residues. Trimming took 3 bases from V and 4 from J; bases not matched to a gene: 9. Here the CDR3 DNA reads TGTGCCAGCAGCTCACACCAGGGGGGCTTCTATGGCTACACCTTC. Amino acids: CASSSHQGGFYGYTF.

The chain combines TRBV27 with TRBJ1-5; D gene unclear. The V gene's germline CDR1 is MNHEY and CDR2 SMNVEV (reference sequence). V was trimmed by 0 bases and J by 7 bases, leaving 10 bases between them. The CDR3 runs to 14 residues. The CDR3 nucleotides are TGTGCCAGCAGTTTATCGGGGAGTGGGCAGCCCCAGCATTTT. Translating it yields CASSLSGSGQPQHF.

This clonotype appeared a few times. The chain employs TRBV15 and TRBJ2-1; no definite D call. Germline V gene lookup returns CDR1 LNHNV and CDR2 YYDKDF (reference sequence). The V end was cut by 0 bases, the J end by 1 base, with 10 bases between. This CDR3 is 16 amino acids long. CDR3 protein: CATSRDAGRSYNEQFF. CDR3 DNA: TGTGCCACCAGCAGAGATGCCGGTAGATCCTACAATGAGCAGTTCTTC.

Written as DNA, the CDR3 is TGCAGCGTTATCACAGGCACCGGGGCCAACGTCCTGACTTTC. Encoded protein: CSVITGTGANVLTF. This chain links TRBV29-1 with TRBJ2-6; D may be TRBD1 (5 bases). Germline V CDR1 and CDR2: SQVTM, ANQGSEA. The CDR3 contains 14 residues. Deletions cut 5 bases from V and 4 bases from J, with 12 bases between.